This T cell receptor beta chain was captured in a study of blood T cell repertoires in COVID-19. In the study's own analysis: Reference gene primer amplification in the assay estimated nucleated cell counts. Data came from immunoSEQ multiplex PCR; TCRdb stores just in-frame clones and leaves some out. V and J calls and clone size are given by that table; D and trimming were obtained from the DNA. Seen here are about 82,000 clones, around 80% observed once, and the top ten hold about 17%. The material sequenced was peripheral blood. The clonotype comes from a woman aged 55-69 years with acute or convalescent COVID-19.

The CDR3, as DNA: TGTGCCAGCAGCCCCGGCCGGGACAGGGCCTACACTGAAGCTTTCTTT. It yields the protein CASSPGRDRAYTEAFF. The chain couples TRBV5-4 to TRBJ1-1, with 9 bases aligning to TRBD1. Trimming at V came to 4 bases and at J to 3 bases, leaving 10 bases not matched to a gene. CDR1 SGHNT and CDR2 YYREEE come from the germline V gene (reference sequence). The CDR3 totals 16 residues.